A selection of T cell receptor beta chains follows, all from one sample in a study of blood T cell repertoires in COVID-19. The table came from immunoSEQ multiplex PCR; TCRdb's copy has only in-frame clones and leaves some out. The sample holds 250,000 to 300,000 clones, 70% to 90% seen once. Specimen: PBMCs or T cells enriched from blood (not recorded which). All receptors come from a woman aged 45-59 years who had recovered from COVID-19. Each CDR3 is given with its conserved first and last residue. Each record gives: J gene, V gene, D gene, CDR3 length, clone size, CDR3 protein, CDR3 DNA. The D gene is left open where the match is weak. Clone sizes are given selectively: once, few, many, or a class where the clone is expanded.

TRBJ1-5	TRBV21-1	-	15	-	CASSKEFPGNQPQHF	TGTGCCAGCAGCAAAGAATTTCCAGGGAATCAGCCCCAGCATTTT
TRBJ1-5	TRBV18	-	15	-	CASSPGRAANQPQHF	TGTGCCAGCTCACCAGGGAGGGCCGCTAATCAGCCCCAGCATTTT
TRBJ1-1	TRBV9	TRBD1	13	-	CASSTQGGTEAFF	TGTGCCAGCAGCACACAGGGGGGGACTGAAGCTTTCTTT
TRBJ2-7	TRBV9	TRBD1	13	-	CASSTDRGNEQYF	TGTGCCAGCAGCACAGACAGGGGGAACGAGCAGTACTTC
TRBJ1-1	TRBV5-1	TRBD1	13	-	CASSFDRGTEAFF	TGCGCCAGCAGCTTTGACAGGGGCACTGAAGCTTTCTTT
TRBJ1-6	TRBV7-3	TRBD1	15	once	CASSASGTGDSPLHF	TGTGCCAGCAGCGCCTCCGGGACAGGGGATTCACCCCTCCACTTT
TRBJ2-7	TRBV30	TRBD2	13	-	CALGSGSSYEQYF	TGTGCCCTAGGGAGCGGGAGTAGTTACGAGCAGTACTTC
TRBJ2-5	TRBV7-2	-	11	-	CASSLGGTQYF	TGTGCCAGCAGCTTGGGGGGGACCCAGTACTTC
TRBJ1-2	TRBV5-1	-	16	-	CASSLVAEYPMRGYTF	TGCGCCAGCAGCTTAGTGGCAGAATACCCTATGAGGGGCTACACCTTC
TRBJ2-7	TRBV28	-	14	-	CASSFVTSSYEQYF	TGTGCCAGCAGTTTCGTGACTAGCTCCTACGAGCAGTACTTC
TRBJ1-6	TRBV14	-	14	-	CASSQASVDSPLHF	TGTGCCAGCAGCCAAGCGTCGGTGGATTCACCCCTCCACTTT
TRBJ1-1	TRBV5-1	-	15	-	CASSPEGRINTEAFF	TGCGCCAGCAGCCCAGAGGGCCGGATAAACACTGAAGCTTTCTTT
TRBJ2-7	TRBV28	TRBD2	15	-	CASSSASGTRGEQYF	TGTGCCAGCAGTTCCGCTAGCGGGACCCGTGGGGAGCAGTACTTC
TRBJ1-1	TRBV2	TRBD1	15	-	CASSPGQGRVKEAFF	TGTGCCAGCAGTCCGGGACAGGGGAGGGTTAAAGAAGCTTTCTTT
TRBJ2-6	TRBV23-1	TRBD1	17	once	CASSTQGVNSGANVLTF	TGCGCCAGCAGTACACAGGGGGTAAACTCTGGGGCCAACGTCCTGACTTTC
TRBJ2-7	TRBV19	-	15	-	CASSMSLTSHYEQYF	TGTGCCAGTAGTATGTCCCTTACTTCGCACTACGAGCAGTACTTC
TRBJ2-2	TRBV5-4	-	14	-	CASSLEAGTGELFF	TGTGCCAGCAGCTTGGAAGCAGGGACCGGGGAGCTGTTTTTT
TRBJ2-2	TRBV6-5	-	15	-	CASSRISANTGELFF	TGTGCCAGCAGTAGGATTAGCGCGAACACCGGGGAGCTGTTTTTT
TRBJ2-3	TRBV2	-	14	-	CASSDRTGTDTQYF	TGTGCCAGCAGTGATCGGACAGGCACAGATACGCAGTATTTT
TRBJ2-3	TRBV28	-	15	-	CASSGGGIGTDTQYF	TGTGCCAGCAGTGGGGGCGGAATCGGCACAGATACGCAGTATTTT
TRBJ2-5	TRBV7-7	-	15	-	CASSLLGDYQETQYF	TGTGCTAGCAGCTTACTAGGTGATTACCAAGAGACCCAGTACTTC
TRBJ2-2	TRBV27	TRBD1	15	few	CASSPRQGYTGELFF	TGTGCCAGCAGTCCCAGACAGGGTTACACCGGGGAGCTGTTTTTT
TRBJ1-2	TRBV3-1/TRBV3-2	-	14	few	CASSQGPILGAATF	TGTGCCAGCAGCCAAGGGCCCATTTTAGGGGCGGCCACCTTC
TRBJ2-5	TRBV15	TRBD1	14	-	CATSTTDRVETQYF	TGTGCCACCAGCACCACGGACAGGGTTGAGACCCAGTACTTC
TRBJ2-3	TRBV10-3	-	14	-	CATTGGLSTDTQYF	TGTGCCACCACTGGAGGGCTAAGCACAGATACGCAGTATTTT
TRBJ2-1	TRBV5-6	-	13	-	CASSLATYNEQFF	TGTGCCAGCAGCTTGGCGACATACAATGAGCAGTTCTTC
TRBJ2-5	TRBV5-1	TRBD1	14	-	CASSFDRGGETQYF	TGCGCCAGCAGCTTCGACAGGGGCGGGGAGACCCAGTACTTC